What follows describes a single T cell receptor beta chain. Trimming at V came to 5 bases and at J to 6 bases, leaving 6 bases not matched to a gene. Germline V gives CDR1 SGHTA, CDR2 FQGTGA. The CDR3 length is 14 residues. The entry originates in a study of technical replicates of blood from several donors. The assay was immunoSEQ multiplex PCR, and TCRdb's table has in-frame clones only and misses some. This sample has around 50,000 clones, with 90% to 95% found just once. This rearrangement joins TRBV7-3 to TRBJ2-3, with 9 bases aligning to TRBD2. The sequenced sample was PBMCs. The TCR comes from a human donor in good health. Some clones in this sample may be carry-over from other donors' samples. CDR3 sequence: CASSPLAGLDTQYF. CDR3 coding DNA: TGTGCCAGCAGCCCCCTAGCGGGGCTTGATACGCAGTATTTT. Complete variable domain (other parts from reference TRBV7-3 and TRBJ2-3): GAGVSQTPSNKVTEKGKYVELRCDPISGHTALYWYRQSLGQGPEFLIYFQGTGAADDSGLPNDRFFAVRPEGSVSTLKIQRTERGDSAVYLCASSPLAGLDTQYFGPGTRLTVL.